This T cell receptor (beta chain) was found in a study of T-cell memory formation after mild COVID-19. The length of the CDR3 is 13 residues. The V end was cut by 7 bases, the J end by 9 bases, with 13 bases between. TCRdb itself ran the 5' RACE reads through MiXCR, one entry per CDR3 protein. The top ten hold about 24% of the sample, which has around 300,000 distinct CDR3 sequences, 12% to 15% seen once. In this sample, this clonotype turned up a few times. The chain recombines TRBV12-3 or TRBV12-4 with TRBJ1-6; possibly TRBD1 for D (5 bases). The source is a man aged 18 to 35 who had mild COVID-19 (a few samples of this study predate the infection). Cell type and time point are not known. Sequenced material: PBMCs or a T cell subset sorted from them (not recorded which). This CDR3 is CASTRGPSSPLHF. The CDR3 bases are TGTGCCAGCACTCGGGGCCCTTCTTCACCCCTCCACTTT.